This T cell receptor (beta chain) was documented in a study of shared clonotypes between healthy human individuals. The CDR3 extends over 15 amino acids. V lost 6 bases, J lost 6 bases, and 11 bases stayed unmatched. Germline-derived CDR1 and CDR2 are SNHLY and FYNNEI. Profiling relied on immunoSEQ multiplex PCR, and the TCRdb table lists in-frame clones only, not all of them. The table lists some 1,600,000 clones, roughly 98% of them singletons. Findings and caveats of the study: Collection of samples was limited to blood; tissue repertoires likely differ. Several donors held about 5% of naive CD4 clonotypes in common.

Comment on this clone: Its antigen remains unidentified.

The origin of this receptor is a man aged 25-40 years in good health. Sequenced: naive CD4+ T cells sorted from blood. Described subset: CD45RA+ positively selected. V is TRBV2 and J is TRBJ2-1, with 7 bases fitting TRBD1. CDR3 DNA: TGTGCCAGCAGCCTCGACAGGGATCCTTTCAATGAGCAGTTCTTC. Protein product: CASSLDRDPFNEQFF.